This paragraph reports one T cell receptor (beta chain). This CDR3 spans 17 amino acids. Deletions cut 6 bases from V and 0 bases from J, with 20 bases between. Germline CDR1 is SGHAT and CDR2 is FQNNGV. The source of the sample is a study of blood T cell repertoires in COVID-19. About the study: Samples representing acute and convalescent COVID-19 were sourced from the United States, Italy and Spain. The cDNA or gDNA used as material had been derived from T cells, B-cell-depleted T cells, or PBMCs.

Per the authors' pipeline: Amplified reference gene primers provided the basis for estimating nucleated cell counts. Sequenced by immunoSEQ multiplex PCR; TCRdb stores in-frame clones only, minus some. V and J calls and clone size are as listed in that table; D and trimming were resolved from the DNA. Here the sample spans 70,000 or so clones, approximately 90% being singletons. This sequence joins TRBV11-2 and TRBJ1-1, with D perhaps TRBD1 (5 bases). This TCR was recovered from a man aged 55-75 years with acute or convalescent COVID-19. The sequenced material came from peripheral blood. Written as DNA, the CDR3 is TGTGCCAGCAGTCCTAGGGTGCGGGGCTCGATGAACACTGAAGCTTTCTTT. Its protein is CASSPRVRGSMNTEAFF.